This entry describes one T cell receptor beta chain. This entry comes from a study of blood T cell repertoires in COVID-19. The overall study: There were acute and convalescent COVID-19 samples, and they came from the United States, Italy and Spain. Nucleic acid was either cDNA or gDNA, and it came from T cells, B-cell-depleted T cells, or PBMCs.

This CDR3 contains 15 residues. V lost 5 bases and J 1 base, leaving 15 bases between the germline ends. Germline loops: CDR1 MDHEN, CDR2 SYDVKM. Data came from immunoSEQ multiplex PCR; TCRdb stores just in-frame clones and leaves some out. This table has about 75,000 clones, more than 75% appearing once. The chain joins TRBV28 to TRBJ2-7; D might be TRBD2 (5 bases). Sequenced sample: peripheral blood. The origin of this receptor is a human donor in a cohort sampled during active COVID-19. Here the CDR3 DNA reads TGTGCCAGCAGTCCCTATTCAAGAGGGTCCTACGAGCAGTACTTC. Translating it yields CASSPYSRGSYEQYF.